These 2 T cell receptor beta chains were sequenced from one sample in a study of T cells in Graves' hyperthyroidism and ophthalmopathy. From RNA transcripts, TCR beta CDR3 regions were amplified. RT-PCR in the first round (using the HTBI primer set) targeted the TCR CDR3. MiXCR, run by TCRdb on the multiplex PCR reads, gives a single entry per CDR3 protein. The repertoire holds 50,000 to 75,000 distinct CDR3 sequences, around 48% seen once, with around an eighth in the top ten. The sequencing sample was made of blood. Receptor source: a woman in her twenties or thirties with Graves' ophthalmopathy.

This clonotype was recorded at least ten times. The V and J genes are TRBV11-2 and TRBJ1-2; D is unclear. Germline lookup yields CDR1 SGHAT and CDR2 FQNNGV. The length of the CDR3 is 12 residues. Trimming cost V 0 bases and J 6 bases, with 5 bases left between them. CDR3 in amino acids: CASSLEGDGYTF. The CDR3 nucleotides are TGTGCCAGCAGCTTAGAGGGCGATGGCTACACCTTC. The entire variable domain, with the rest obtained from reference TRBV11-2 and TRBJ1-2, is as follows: EAGVAQSPRYKIIEKRQSVAFWCNPISGHATLYWYQQILGQGPKLLIQFQNNGVVDDSQLPKDRFSAERLKGVDSTLKIQPAKLEDSAVYLCASSLEGDGYTFGSGTRLTVV.

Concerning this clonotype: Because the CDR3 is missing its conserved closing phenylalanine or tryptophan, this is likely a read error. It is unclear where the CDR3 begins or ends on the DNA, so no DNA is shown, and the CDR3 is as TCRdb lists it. CDR3 sequence reads: CASSLGRRPHL. The rearrangement uses TRBV12-3 or TRBV12-4 and TRBJ2-1; TRBD2 is the table's D call, not checked against the DNA. The CDR3 region is 11 residues in length, termini included.